This T cell receptor beta chain was retrieved from a study of T cell responses to AZD1222 COVID-19 vaccine. Findings of the study overall: Repertoire samples came only from after the peak T cell response. The span of vaccine-associated CD4 TCRs extended across spike, with dominance at 160-218 and 743-854. Regions left unmutated in variants are reportedly the target of nearly half of spike-specific TCRs.

Some clones are missing from TCRdb's copy, which holds only in-frame ones; the method was immunoSEQ multiplex PCR. This sample carries under 100,000 clones, 92% of them seen once, and the ten largest clones take approximately 6.6%. The CDR3 contains 14 residues. Germline CDR1 and CDR2: SGHRS and YFSETQ. V lost 4 bases, J lost 3 bases, and 14 bases lay in between. Details on this clone: What it binds is unknown.

V and J are TRBV5-1 and TRBJ2-7, with TRBD2 as a possible D gene (5 bases). This sequence was found in an adult in good health. This sample comprised peripheral blood, obtained on day 0 of MenACWY control vaccination. Written as DNA, the CDR3 is TGCGCCAGCAGCCTCCGTGTTGGGAGCTACGAGCAGTACTTC. Its protein is CASSLRVGSYEQYF.